This TCR beta chain is drawn from a study of human T cells and chemical hapten exposure. The germline V gene has CDR1 SGHDT and CDR2 YYEEEE. The CDR3 consists of 16 residues. With 7 bases clipped from V and 7 bases from J, the junction kept 19 bases outside the gene matches. Whole-study results and caveats: After DPC sensitization, TCRs above 1 in 1000 frequency showed no change.

Time point noted: patch test 1, 2 weeks after DPC sensitization. As to treatment: therapeutic diphenylcyclopropenone sensitization with weekly scalp DPC. Whole blood, unfractionated, served as the material for total RNA extraction. The table lists this clonotype with a few counts. The antigen is unknown. As processed by the authors: Between 23,224 and 690,600 TCRs appeared in each sample, and the median stood at 95,638. A single record per CDR3 protein comes from TCRdb applying MiXCR to the RACE reads. For this entry, the V and J calls and clone size follow TCRdb and not the study's own pipeline. The sample has roughly 200,000 distinct CDR3 sequences, more than 20% seen once; the top ten hold about 7%.

The chain links TRBV5-6 to TRBJ2-5; 7 nucleotides agree with TRBD2. This TCR was recovered from a woman aged 45-60 years with alopecia areata. Some clones in this sample may be carry-over from other donors' samples. Sequencing was performed on whole blood, taken in connection with sensitization to the hapten diphenylcyclopropenone (DPC). The CDR3 reads CASARRRAGLVWTQYF. The CDR3 nucleotides are TGTGCCAGCGCCAGAAGGAGAGCTGGACTAGTGTGGACCCAGTACTTC.